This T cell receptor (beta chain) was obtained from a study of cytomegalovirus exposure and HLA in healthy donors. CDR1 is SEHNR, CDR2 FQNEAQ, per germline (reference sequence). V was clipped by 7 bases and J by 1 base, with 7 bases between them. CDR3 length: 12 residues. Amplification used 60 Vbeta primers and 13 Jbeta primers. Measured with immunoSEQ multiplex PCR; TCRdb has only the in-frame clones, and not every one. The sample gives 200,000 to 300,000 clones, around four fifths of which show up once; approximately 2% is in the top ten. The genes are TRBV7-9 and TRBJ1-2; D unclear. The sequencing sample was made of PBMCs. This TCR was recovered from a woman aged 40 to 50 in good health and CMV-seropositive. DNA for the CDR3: TGTGCCAGCAACACAGATAACTATGGCTACACCTTC. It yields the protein CASNTDNYGYTF.